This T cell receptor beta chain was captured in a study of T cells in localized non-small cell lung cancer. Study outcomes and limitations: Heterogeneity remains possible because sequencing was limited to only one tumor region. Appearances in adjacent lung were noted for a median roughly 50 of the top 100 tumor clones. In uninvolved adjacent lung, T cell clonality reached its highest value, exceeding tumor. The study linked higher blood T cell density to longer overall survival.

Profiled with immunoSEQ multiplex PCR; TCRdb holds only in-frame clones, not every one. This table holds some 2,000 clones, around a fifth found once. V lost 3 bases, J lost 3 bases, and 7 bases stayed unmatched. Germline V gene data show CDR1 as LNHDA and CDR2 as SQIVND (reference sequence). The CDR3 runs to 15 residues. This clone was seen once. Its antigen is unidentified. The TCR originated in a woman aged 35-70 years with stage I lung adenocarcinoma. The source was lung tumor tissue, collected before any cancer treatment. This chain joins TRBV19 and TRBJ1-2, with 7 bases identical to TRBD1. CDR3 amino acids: CASSMAEGADYGYTF. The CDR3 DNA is TGTGCCAGTAGTATGGCCGAGGGGGCAGACTATGGCTACACCTTC. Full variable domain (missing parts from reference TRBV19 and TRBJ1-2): DGGITQSPKYLFRKEGQNVTLSCEQNLNHDAMYWYRQDPGQGLRLIYYSQIVNDFQKGDIAEGYSVSREKKESFPLTVTSAQKNPTAFYLCASSMAEGADYGYTFGSGTRLTVV.